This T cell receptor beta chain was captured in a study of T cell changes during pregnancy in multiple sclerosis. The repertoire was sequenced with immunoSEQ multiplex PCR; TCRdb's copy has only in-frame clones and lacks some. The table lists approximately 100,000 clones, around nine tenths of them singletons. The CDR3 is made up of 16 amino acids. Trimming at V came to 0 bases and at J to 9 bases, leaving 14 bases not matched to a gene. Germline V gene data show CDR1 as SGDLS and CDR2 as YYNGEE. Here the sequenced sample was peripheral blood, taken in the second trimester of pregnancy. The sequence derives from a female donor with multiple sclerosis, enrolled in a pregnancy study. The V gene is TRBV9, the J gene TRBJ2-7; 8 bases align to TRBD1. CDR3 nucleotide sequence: TGTGCCAGCAGCGTAGTCGACAGGGGAGGACTGGACGTGCAGTACTTC. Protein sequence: CASSVVDRGGLDVQYF.